Shown below are 32 T cell receptor beta chains from a single sample sequenced in a study of OX40 agonist ivuxolimab in advanced cancers. The library was prepared using the immunoSEQ multiplex PCR assay. Here the immuneACCESS table is served through TCRdb, limited to in-frame sequences with V and J called. Missing clones are a known gap in these copies; in checked studies unresolved V genes cover under half, and the rest lacks a known reason. The sample profile shows fewer than 80,000 clones; around 90% of them were found once. The ten biggest clones cover roughly 14% of the sample. Sequencing used CD4+ or CD8+ T cells sorted from blood, obtained in a trial of the OX40 agonist ivuxolimab. Receptors were obtained from an adult with an advanced solid tumor such as melanoma, head and neck, liver or kidney cancer.

This clone was detected once. V and J are TRBV27 and TRBJ2-1, with D possibly TRBD1 on 5 matching bases. This CDR3 comprises 11 residues. CDR1 and CDR2 from the germline V gene are MNHEY and SMNVEV (reference sequence). The ends were cut back, 9 bases at V and 5 bases at J, with 8 bases in the middle. DNA for the CDR3: TGTGCCAGTACAGGACACAATGAGCAGTTCTTC. It translates to CASTGHNEQFF.

This clone was picked up a small number of times. The V call is TRBV11-2, the J call TRBJ2-3; 7 bases align to TRBD2. Trimming cost V 2 bases and J 3 bases; bases outside gene matches: 8. Germline values: CDR1 SGHAT, CDR2 FQNNGV. The CDR3 spans 16 residues. The CDR3 coding sequence is TGTGCCAGCAGCTTATATCGGGAGGCGGGAACAGATACGCAGTATTTT. Its protein is CASSLYREAGTDTQYF.

The genes are TRBV7-4 and TRBJ1-5; TRBD1 matches 11 bases. Losses at the gene ends were 6 bases for V and 1 base for J; bases not matched to a gene: 14. Per the germline V gene, CDR1 is SGHVT and CDR2 is SQSDAQ. This CDR3 contains 19 residues. CDR3 coding DNA: TGTGCCAGCAGTTTTTCCCGGGACAGGGGGTGGAAGAGCAATCAGCCCCAGCATTTT. Protein product: CASSFSRDRGWKSNQPQHF.

For the CDR3, the DNA is TGTGCCAGTAGTCCATCGGACCTTATAAAAGAGACCCAGTACTTC. Its translation is CASSPSDLIKETQYF. The chain employs TRBV19 and TRBJ2-5; D remains ambiguous. V was trimmed by 5 bases and J by 3 bases, leaving 16 bases between them. Per germline, CDR1 LNHDA and CDR2 SQIVND (reference sequence). The CDR3 length is 15 residues.

This chain joins TRBV27 and TRBJ2-7; 14 nucleotides line up with TRBD2. Per the germline V gene, CDR1 is MNHEY and CDR2 is SMNVEV (reference sequence). V dropped 5 bases and J dropped 9; count of bases not matched to a gene: 12. The CDR3 contains 16 residues. CDR3 residues: CASSGTSGSTGARQYF. Here the CDR3 DNA reads TGTGCCAGCAGTGGGACTAGCGGGAGTACGGGGGCGCGGCAGTACTTC.

As for this clone: The same CDR3 also results from other DNA sequences found in this sample. This chain uses TRBV4-1 with TRBJ2-7; 7 nucleotides align to TRBD1. After removal of 5 bases from V and 4 bases from J, the junction contained 11 bases not matched to a gene. CDR1 and CDR2 from the germline V gene are MGHRA and YSYEKL. The CDR3 length is 15 residues. The CDR3 protein is CASSYRDSDPYEQYF. The CDR3 coding sequence is TGCGCCAGCAGCTACCGGGACAGCGACCCGTACGAGCAGTACTTC.

CDR3 DNA: TGTGCCAGTAGTATAGCCGGGGGCGGGGAGCTGTTTTTT. As protein: CASSIAGGGELFF. The J gene is TRBJ2-2, the V gene TRBV19; the D gene is possibly TRBD2 (6 bases). CDR1 is LNHDA and CDR2 is SQIVND in the germline V gene (reference sequence). Trimming left V 1 base short and J 7 bases short, with 7 bases between. CDR3 length: 13 amino acids.

As regards this clone: The likely explanation is a read error, given a far larger clone one base away. The sample holds other DNA sequences that translate to the same CDR3. The chain couples TRBV5-2 to TRBJ1-1. TRBV5-2 is an annotated pseudogene. This CDR3 comprises 14 residues. CDR3: CASSQESGNTEAFF. The CDR3 coding sequence is TGTGCCAGCAGCCAAGAATCGGGGAACACTGAAGCTTTCTTT.

This chain joins TRBV4-3 and TRBJ2-7; D call uncertain. Germline CDR1 and CDR2: LGHNA and YSLEER. The CDR3 totals 14 residues. The V end lost 0 bases, the J end lost 3 bases, and 9 bases lay between the germline ends. The CDR3 reads CASSQELGNYEQYF. CDR3 bases: TGCGCCAGCAGCCAAGAACTGGGGAACTACGAGCAGTACTTC.

The chain carries TRBV27 and TRBJ2-7; possibly TRBD1 or TRBD2 for D (5 bases each). Germline V gene data show CDR1 as MNHEY and CDR2 as SMNVEV (reference sequence). Trimming pared 3 bases from V and 2 bases from J, leaving 11 bases between. CDR3 length: 14 residues. In DNA form, the CDR3 reads TGTGCCAGCAGTTTTTTGGGGGACCCCTACGAGCAGTACTTC. Amino acids: CASSFLGDPYEQYF.

CDR3 DNA: TGTGCCAGCAGCGCGGGGACAGGTGAGCAGTTCTTC. It translates to CASSAGTGEQFF. The rearrangement joins TRBV9 to TRBJ2-1, with TRBD1 identical over 8 bases. The CDR3 runs 12 residues. Germline V gene lookup returns CDR1 SGDLS and CDR2 YYNGEE. The ends lost 3 bases at V and 9 bases at J; junction bases unmatched: 2. Variable domain in full (rest from reference TRBV9 and TRBJ2-1): DSGVTQTPKHLITATGQRVTLRCSPRSGDLSVYWYQQSLDQGLQFLIQYYNGEERAKGNILERFSAQQFPDLHSELNLSSLELGDSALYFCASSAGTGEQFFGPGTRLTVL.

V is TRBV7-9 and J is TRBJ2-1, with D possibly matching TRBD2 (6 bases). This CDR3 is built from 13 residues. Germline-derived CDR1 and CDR2 are SEHNR and FQNEAQ (reference sequence). The germline V and J ends were trimmed by 11 bases and 12 bases, with 23 bases remaining between them. CDR3 DNA sequence: TGTGCCTTACTCCGGGACTCTATTAAAGGGCAGTTCTTC. Translation: CALLRDSIKGQFF.

This chain uses TRBV5-8 with TRBJ2-5; D possibly matches TRBD1 or TRBD2 (5 bases each). The J call could be wrong; TRBJ2-7 is a better fit for the DNA end. The CDR3 is made up of 13 amino acids. Germline V gene data show CDR1 as SGHTS and CDR2 as YDEGEE. Here the CDR3 reads CASSLSRDHEQYF. For the CDR3, the DNA is TGTGCCAGCAGCTTGTCCAGGGACCACGAGCAGTACTTC.

The chain joins TRBV28 to TRBJ1-5; possible D gene TRBD1, 6 bases. V was cut by 1 base and J by 7 bases, with 11 bases left in between. This CDR3 spans 14 amino acids. Germline CDR1 reads MDHEN; CDR2 reads SYDVKM. The DNA for the CDR3 is TGTGCCAGCAGTTTATTCACAGGGAAACAGCCCCAGCATTTT. As protein: CASSLFTGKQPQHF.

CDR3 loop: CASSPRQGFAEAFF. DNA of the CDR3: TGTGCCAGTAGTCCACGACAGGGTTTCGCTGAAGCTTTCTTT. The J gene is TRBJ1-1, the V gene TRBV19; TRBD1 agrees at 7 bases. CDR1 is LNHDA and CDR2 is SQIVND in the germline V gene (reference sequence). The length of the CDR3 is 14 residues. The ends lost 5 bases at V and 6 bases at J; junction bases unmatched: 9.

This chain uses TRBV11-2 with TRBJ1-1, with TRBD1 matching 8 bases. This CDR3 region has 17 residues. From germline, CDR1 is SGHAT and CDR2 FQNNGV. Unmatched junction bases numbered 14, after V lost 2 bases and J lost 6 bases. CDR3 region: CASSLRTGGVVGSEAFF. The CDR3 coding sequence is TGTGCCAGCAGCTTAAGAACAGGGGGTGTTGTGGGCTCTGAAGCTTTCTTT.

The chain links TRBV4-2 to TRBJ1-5; no reliable D call. The V end was cut by 3 bases, the J end by 0 bases, with 9 bases between. Germline-derived CDR1 and CDR2 are LGHNA and YNFKEQ. The CDR3 has 15 amino acids. DNA for the CDR3: TGTGCCAGCAGCCAGGCTGAGAATAGCAATCAGCCCCAGCATTTT. Translating it yields CASSQAENSNQPQHF.

This clone was detected only once. The rearrangement joins TRBV10-3 to TRBJ1-1; maybe TRBD1 (5 bases). Germline V CDR1 and CDR2: ENHRY, SYGVKD. The ends were cut back, 2 bases at V and 6 bases at J, with 10 bases in the middle. This CDR3 has 13 amino acids. The CDR3 spells CAISEGGRSEAFF. In nucleotides, the CDR3 is TGTGCCATCAGTGAGGGGGGTAGGTCTGAAGCTTTCTTT.

In its sample, this clone was seen once. V gene TRBV19 combines with J gene TRBJ2-7; D gene ambiguous. V lost 2 bases and J 6 bases, leaving 11 bases between the germline ends. The CDR3 contains 13 residues. Germline CDR1 is LNHDA and CDR2 is SQIVND (reference sequence). CDR3 loop: CASSISDLTEQYF. DNA of the CDR3: TGTGCCAGTAGTATAAGCGATCTTACCGAGCAGTACTTC.

V is TRBV19 and J is TRBJ2-3; perhaps TRBD1 as D (5 bases). The V and J ends lost 7 bases and 4 bases respectively, with 24 bases between them. CDR1 and CDR2 from the germline V gene are LNHDA and SQIVND (reference sequence). This CDR3 contains 17 residues. Written as DNA, the CDR3 is TGTGCCAGTACCACTTATTTCGAGACAGAAGTTTCAGATACGCAGTATTTT. Residues: CASTTYFETEVSDTQYF. Full variable domain (remainder filled in from reference TRBV19 and TRBJ2-3): DGGITQSPKYLFRKEGQNVTLSCEQNLNHDAMYWYRQDPGQGLRLIYYSQIVNDFQKGDIAEGYSVSREKKESFPLTVTSAQKNPTAFYLCASTTYFETEVSDTQYFGPGTRLTVL.

The CDR3 here is CAWSTGTGNYGYTF. The CDR3 coding sequence is TGTGCCTGGAGTACCGGGACAGGGAACTATGGCTACACCTTC. This sequence joins TRBV30 and TRBJ1-2; 9 nucleotides agree with TRBD1. This CDR3 comprises 14 residues. CDR1 is GTSNPN and CDR2 is SVGIG in the germline V gene (reference sequence). V gave up 2 bases and J gave up 2 bases; unmatched junction bases: 3.

This clone has a handful of counts. The chain employs TRBV11-3 and TRBJ2-5, with 7 nucleotides matching TRBD2. V dropped 1 base and J dropped 0; count of bases not matched to a gene: 11. This CDR3 spans 18 amino acids. Germline loops: CDR1 SGHNT, CDR2 YENEEA. In nucleotides, the CDR3 is TGTGCCAGCAGCTTAGTAGGGAGGTCTAGCGGAGACCAAGAGACCCAGTACTTC. Encoded protein: CASSLVGRSSGDQETQYF.

V and J are TRBV25-1 and TRBJ1-6; D not resolved. Germline V CDR1 and CDR2: MGHDK, SYGVNS. V lost 0 bases and J 10 bases, leaving 10 bases between the germline ends. This CDR3 has 14 amino acids. The CDR3 reads CASSEYRLESPLHF. The CDR3 DNA reads as TGTGCCAGCAGTGAATACAGGTTGGAATCACCCCTCCACTTT.

The J gene is TRBJ1-2, the V gene TRBV6-5; no definite D call. Deletions cut 3 bases from V and 7 bases from J, with 12 bases between. The CDR3 spans 13 residues. Germline V gives CDR1 MNHEY, CDR2 SVGAGI. This CDR3 is CASSYDPRVGYTF. CDR3 in DNA: TGTGCCAGCAGTTATGACCCGCGGGTTGGCTACACCTTC.

The CDR3 is CASSRTGGVNYGYTF. CDR3 coding DNA: TGTGCCAGCAGCAGGACAGGCGGAGTAAACTATGGCTACACCTTC. The rearrangement uses TRBV9 and TRBJ1-2, with 7 bases that match TRBD1. Germline V gives CDR1 SGDLS, CDR2 YYNGEE. The V gene end was trimmed by 4 bases and the J gene end by 2 bases; junction bases not matched to a gene: 8. The CDR3 spans 15 residues.

The chain links TRBV7-8 to TRBJ2-7, with a possible D match to TRBD2 (5 bases). Germline values: CDR1 SGHVS, CDR2 FQNEAQ. V dropped 5 bases and J dropped 1 base, with 9 bases sitting between them. This CDR3 region has 13 residues. The CDR3 region is CASSVGISYEQYF. The CDR3 coding sequence is TGTGCCAGCAGCGTCGGGATTTCCTACGAGCAGTACTTC.

The CDR3 nucleotides are TGTGCCAGCAGTGTAGCGGGAGTCTACAATGAGCAGTTCTTC. Its translation: CASSVAGVYNEQFF. The chain employs TRBV27 and TRBJ2-1; TRBD2 matches 9 bases. With V trimmed by 5 bases and J by 3 bases, 2 bases remained unmatched. Germline lookup yields CDR1 MNHEY and CDR2 SMNVEV (reference sequence). The CDR3 is 14 amino acids.

There are a few counts of this clone. The chain has TRBV5-4 and TRBJ2-1; 7 nucleotides align to TRBD2. With V trimmed by 4 bases and J by 6 bases, 16 bases remained unmatched. This CDR3 comprises 17 residues. Germline V CDR1 and CDR2: SGHNT, YYREEE (reference sequence). The CDR3 loop is CASSHSALAVMGNEQFF. The CDR3 DNA is TGTGCCAGCAGCCATTCGGCTCTAGCGGTCATGGGCAATGAGCAGTTCTTC.

The gene calls are TRBV7-3 and TRBJ2-5, with 9 bases identical to TRBD1. Germline V CDR1 and CDR2: SGHTA, FQGTGA. The junction had 2 bases not matched to a gene; V was cut back by 1 base and J by 2 bases. CDR3 size: 15 residues. CDR3 nucleotide sequence: TGTGCCAGCAGCTTAATTGGGACAGGGCAAGAGACCCAGTACTTC. It yields the protein CASSLIGTGQETQYF.

V and J are TRBV28 and TRBJ1-4, with D hard to call. V lost 4 bases to trimming and J lost 4 bases, with 19 bases between them. The CDR3 consists of 17 residues. Germline assignment: CDR1 MDHEN and CDR2 SYDVKM. CDR3 sequence reads: CASSWGTKDGDNEKLFF. The CDR3 nucleotides read TGTGCCAGCAGTTGGGGAACCAAAGACGGGGATAATGAAAAACTGTTTTTT.

This clone was seen only a few times. The V call is TRBV4-2, the J call TRBJ2-7; TRBD1 is a possible D gene (5 bases). The CDR3 is made up of 13 amino acids. V was pared by 0 bases and J by 3 bases, with 6 bases between. Germline CDR1 is LGHNA and CDR2 is YNFKEQ. Written as DNA, the CDR3 is TGTGCCAGCAGCCAAGATCAGGGCTACGAGCAGTACTTC. Its translation is CASSQDQGYEQYF.

The rearrangement links TRBV28 to TRBJ2-3, with TRBD1 matching over 7 bases. CDR3 length: 17 amino acids. Trimming at V came to 4 bases and at J to 6 bases, leaving 16 bases not matched to a gene. CDR1 is MDHEN, CDR2 SYDVKM, per germline. The CDR3, as DNA: TGTGCCAGCAGTTCTCTATACTCGTCACAGGGACAGGATACGCAGTATTTT. This encodes CASSSLYSSQGQDTQYF.